A selection of T cell receptor beta chains follows, all from one sample in a study of human T cells and chemical hapten exposure. TCRdb ran MiXCR on the RACE reads and lists one entry per CDR3 protein. The table lists more than 250,000 distinct CDR3 sequences, approximately 8.4% of them singletons. The sequencing used whole blood, collected in connection with sensitization to the hapten diphenylcyclopropenone (DPC). Receptors were obtained from a woman in her 40s with alopecia areata. Some clones in this sample may be carry-over from other donors' samples. The CDR3 runs from the conserved cysteine through the conserved F or W. The D gene is left open where the match is weak. Some rows have no size entry. The others give once, few or many, or a class for an expanded clone.

clone_size	d_call	v_call	j_call	cdr3_nt	cdr3_aa
many	NA	TRBV6-2/TRBV6-3	TRBJ2-1	TGTGCCAGCTCGGAACGGGGCTACAATGAGCAGTTCTTC	CASSERGYNEQFF
NA	NA	TRBV4-2	TRBJ2-7	TGTGCCAGCAGCCAAGGACCCTTCTACGAGCAGTACTTC	CASSQGPFYEQYF
many	TRBD1	TRBV10-1	TRBJ1-5	TGCGCCAGCAGCACAGGGGTAGAGCATTTT	CASSTGVEHF
NA	TRBD2	TRBV5-1	TRBJ2-2	TGCGCCAGCAGCTTGCGGGCTAGCGGCGGCACCGGGGAGCTGTTTTTT	CASSLRASGGTGELFF
many	NA	TRBV20-1	TRBJ2-7	TGCAGTGCTAGAGACCCCAGCTCCTACGAGCAGTACTTC	CSARDPSSYEQYF
few	NA	TRBV20-1	TRBJ2-1	TGCAGTGCTGGGCTAGACTCGAATGAGCAGTTCTTC	CSAGLDSNEQFF
many	TRBD2	TRBV5-1	TRBJ2-2	TGCGCCAGCAGCTTGGATCCTAGCGGGAGGAACACCGGGGAGCTGTTTTTT	CASSLDPSGRNTGELFF
few	TRBD2	TRBV20-1	TRBJ2-5	TGCAGTGCCCCTGGGACTAGCGTGCCCAAGACCCAGTACTTC	CSAPGTSVPKTQYF
many	NA	TRBV12-3/TRBV12-4	TRBJ1-1	TGTGCCAGCTCTGCGGGTCTTAACACTGAAGCTTTCTTT	CASSAGLNTEAFF
NA	NA	TRBV12-5	TRBJ2-7	TGTGCTAGTGGTTGGCCCTGCTACGAGCAGTACTTC	CASGWPCYEQYF
NA	NA	TRBV27	TRBJ2-1	TGTGCCAGCAGTCCGTCCCCTTTCCAGGGCAATGAGCAGTTCTTC	CASSPSPFQGNEQFF
many	TRBD1	TRBV12-3/TRBV12-4	TRBJ2-3	TGTGCCAGCAGAAAGGGGGCGGCGGATACGCAGTATTTT	CASRKGAADTQYF
few	NA	TRBV29-1	TRBJ2-7	TGCAGCGTTATATTAGCGCCCACCTACGAGCAGTACTTC	CSVILAPTYEQYF
few	TRBD1	TRBV6-5	TRBJ2-7	TGTGCCAGCAGTCCCGGGACAGGGGGTAAGGAGCAGTACTTC	CASSPGTGGKEQYF
NA	NA	TRBV5-1	TRBJ1-3	TGCGCCAGCAGCTTGGCCGGAAGTCCCTACGGAAACACCATATATTTT	CASSLAGSPYGNTIYF
few	TRBD1	TRBV29-1	TRBJ1-1	TGCAGCGGACAGGGGACCTACACTGAAGCTTTCTTT	CSGQGTYTEAFF
few	NA	TRBV11-2	TRBJ2-5	TGTGCCAGCAGCCCGCCTAGCGTTCGAGAGACCCAGTACTTC	CASSPPSVRETQYF
NA	NA	TRBV5-1	TRBJ2-1	TGCGCCAGCAGAGGTGTCTCGGGGGGCCCCTACAATGAGCAGTTCTTC	CASRGVSGGPYNEQFF
NA	NA	TRBV27	TRBJ2-3	TGTGCCAGCAGTTTTAAGGGTTGGAGCACAGATACGCAGTATTTT	CASSFKGWSTDTQYF
NA	NA	TRBV30	TRBJ1-2	TGTGCCTGGAGCAGGGTTTTGGTTGGCTACACCTTC	CAWSRVLVGYTF
few	TRBD1	TRBV5-6	TRBJ2-3	TGTGCCAGCGTCCGACGGGACAGGGCGAGGGTCAGTACGCAGTATTTT	CASVRRDRARVSTQYF
few	NA	TRBV15	TRBJ2-1	TGTGCCACCAGCAGCCCGGGACGCACCTACAATGAGCAGTTCTTC	CATSSPGRTYNEQFF
NA	NA	TRBV29-1	TRBJ2-7	TGCAGCGTTGTTCTCCAGATTGCGGCTTACGAGCAGTACTTC	CSVVLQIAAYEQYF
NA	TRBD2	TRBV14	TRBJ2-3	TGTGCCAGCAGCGCAAGCGGGAAGCAGTATTTT	CASSASGKQYF
NA	NA	TRBV1	TRBJ2-5	TGCACCAGCAGCCAAGATATCCCACTCTTTGGGGAGACCCAGTACTTC	CTSSQDIPLFGETQYF
NA	TRBD1	TRBV11-1	TRBJ2-7	TGTGCCAGCAGCCAGATGTTCTCCAGGCCAGGGGGTTCCTACGAGCAGTACTTC	CASSQMFSRPGGSYEQYF
NA	NA	TRBV24-1	TRBJ2-3	TGTGCCACCAGTGAGAGGCCCGGAAGCACAGATACGCAGTATTTT	CATSERPGSTDTQYF
many	NA	TRBV6-5	TRBJ1-2	TGTGCCAGCCGCTCCGGAGCTAACTATGGCTACACCTTC	CASRSGANYGYTF
NA	NA	TRBV5-1	TRBJ1-1	TGCGCCAGCAGCTTGGGGGAAGAACTTCCTGAAGCTTTCTTT	CASSLGEELPEAFF
few	NA	TRBV20-1	TRBJ1-1	TGCAGTGCTAGAGATACAGGGTATAGCACTGAAGCTTTCTTT	CSARDTGYSTEAFF
many	NA	TRBV29-1	TRBJ1-1	TGCAGCGTTGACAGGGTGAACACTGAAGCTTTCTTT	CSVDRVNTEAFF
NA	NA	TRBV20-1	TRBJ1-5	TGCAGTGCTAGAGGGGCCTTCAATCAGCCCCAGCATTTT	CSARGAFNQPQHF
NA	NA	TRBV9	TRBJ2-1	TGTGCCAGCAGCGTGGGCTTGACGGGCGACAATGAGCAGTTCTTC	CASSVGLTGDNEQFF
many	TRBD2	TRBV6-5	TRBJ2-7	TGTGCCAGCAGGGGTAGCGGGCCTTCCTACGAGCAGTACTTC	CASRGSGPSYEQYF
NA	NA	TRBV18	TRBJ1-5	TGTGCCAGCTCACCCCCTTCAGCGCAGCCCCAGCATTTT	CASSPPSAQPQHF
NA	TRBD2	TRBV10-3	TRBJ2-1	TGTGCCATCAGTGAGTCAGGACTAGCGGGAACCGACTCCTACAATGAGCAGTTCTTC	CAISESGLAGTDSYNEQFF
many	NA	TRBV7-9	TRBJ2-3	TGTGCCAGCAGCTTAGCACCCATTACAGATACGCAGTATTTT	CASSLAPITDTQYF